This TCR beta chain derives from a study of CD8+ T cells in alopecia areata. Study-wide findings and caveats: For lesional scalp, especially alopecia totalis/universalis, clonality was higher than in normal scalp.

In its sample, this clone is medium-sized. Its antigen remains unidentified. As the sequencing template, cDNA was produced by extracting RNA and reverse transcribing it. TCRdb's table, derived via immunoSEQ multiplex PCR, lists solely in-frame clones and lacks some. This table holds 98,000 or so clones, almost 60% found once. From PBMCs, CD4+ and CD8+ T cells were sorted. Germline V gene lookup returns CDR1 MRHNA and CDR2 SNTAGT. The CDR3 is 14 amino acids. V lost 0 bases and J lost 4, with 9 bases in between. The sequencing input was CD8+ T cells sorted from blood. The clonotype originates from a human donor in good health. The chain joins TRBV6-4 to TRBJ1-2, with D unresolved. DNA of the CDR3: TGTGCCAGCAGTGACTCGGACGGATTCTATGGCTACACCTTC. It is translated as CASSDSDGFYGYTF.